This entry is about one TCR beta chain. CDR1 and CDR2 (germline): LNHDA, SQIVND (reference sequence). Between the trimmed V and J ends, which lost 0 bases and 0 bases, there was a span of 17 bases. This CDR3 is built from 18 residues. The entry originates in a study of control samples from healthy donors and cancer patients. Sequencing was performed with immunoSEQ multiplex PCR; in TCRdb, only in-frame clones are kept and a portion is missing. The table has approximately 150,000 clones, around 94% seen once. This chain links TRBV19 with TRBJ1-1; possible D gene TRBD1, 5 bases. Sequenced: PBMCs. This receptor was identified in a man in his 60s with colorectal cancer. The CDR3 loop reads CASSIDGTSFRMNTEAFF. As DNA, the CDR3 is TGTGCCAGTAGTATAGATGGGACCTCGTTTAGGATGAACACTGAAGCTTTCTTT.